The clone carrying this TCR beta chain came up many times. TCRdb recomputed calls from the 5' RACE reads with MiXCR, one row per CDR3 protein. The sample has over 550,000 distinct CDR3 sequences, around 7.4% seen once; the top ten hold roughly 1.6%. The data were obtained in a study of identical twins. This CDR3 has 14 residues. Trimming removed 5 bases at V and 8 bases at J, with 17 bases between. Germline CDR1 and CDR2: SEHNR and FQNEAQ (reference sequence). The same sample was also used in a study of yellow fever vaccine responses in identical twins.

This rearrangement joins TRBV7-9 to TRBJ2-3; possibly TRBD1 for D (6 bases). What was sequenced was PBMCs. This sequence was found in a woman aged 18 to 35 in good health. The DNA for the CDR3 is TGTGCCAGCAGCCCCGACAGGATGCCAGTTACGCAGTATTTT. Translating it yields CASSPDRMPVTQYF.